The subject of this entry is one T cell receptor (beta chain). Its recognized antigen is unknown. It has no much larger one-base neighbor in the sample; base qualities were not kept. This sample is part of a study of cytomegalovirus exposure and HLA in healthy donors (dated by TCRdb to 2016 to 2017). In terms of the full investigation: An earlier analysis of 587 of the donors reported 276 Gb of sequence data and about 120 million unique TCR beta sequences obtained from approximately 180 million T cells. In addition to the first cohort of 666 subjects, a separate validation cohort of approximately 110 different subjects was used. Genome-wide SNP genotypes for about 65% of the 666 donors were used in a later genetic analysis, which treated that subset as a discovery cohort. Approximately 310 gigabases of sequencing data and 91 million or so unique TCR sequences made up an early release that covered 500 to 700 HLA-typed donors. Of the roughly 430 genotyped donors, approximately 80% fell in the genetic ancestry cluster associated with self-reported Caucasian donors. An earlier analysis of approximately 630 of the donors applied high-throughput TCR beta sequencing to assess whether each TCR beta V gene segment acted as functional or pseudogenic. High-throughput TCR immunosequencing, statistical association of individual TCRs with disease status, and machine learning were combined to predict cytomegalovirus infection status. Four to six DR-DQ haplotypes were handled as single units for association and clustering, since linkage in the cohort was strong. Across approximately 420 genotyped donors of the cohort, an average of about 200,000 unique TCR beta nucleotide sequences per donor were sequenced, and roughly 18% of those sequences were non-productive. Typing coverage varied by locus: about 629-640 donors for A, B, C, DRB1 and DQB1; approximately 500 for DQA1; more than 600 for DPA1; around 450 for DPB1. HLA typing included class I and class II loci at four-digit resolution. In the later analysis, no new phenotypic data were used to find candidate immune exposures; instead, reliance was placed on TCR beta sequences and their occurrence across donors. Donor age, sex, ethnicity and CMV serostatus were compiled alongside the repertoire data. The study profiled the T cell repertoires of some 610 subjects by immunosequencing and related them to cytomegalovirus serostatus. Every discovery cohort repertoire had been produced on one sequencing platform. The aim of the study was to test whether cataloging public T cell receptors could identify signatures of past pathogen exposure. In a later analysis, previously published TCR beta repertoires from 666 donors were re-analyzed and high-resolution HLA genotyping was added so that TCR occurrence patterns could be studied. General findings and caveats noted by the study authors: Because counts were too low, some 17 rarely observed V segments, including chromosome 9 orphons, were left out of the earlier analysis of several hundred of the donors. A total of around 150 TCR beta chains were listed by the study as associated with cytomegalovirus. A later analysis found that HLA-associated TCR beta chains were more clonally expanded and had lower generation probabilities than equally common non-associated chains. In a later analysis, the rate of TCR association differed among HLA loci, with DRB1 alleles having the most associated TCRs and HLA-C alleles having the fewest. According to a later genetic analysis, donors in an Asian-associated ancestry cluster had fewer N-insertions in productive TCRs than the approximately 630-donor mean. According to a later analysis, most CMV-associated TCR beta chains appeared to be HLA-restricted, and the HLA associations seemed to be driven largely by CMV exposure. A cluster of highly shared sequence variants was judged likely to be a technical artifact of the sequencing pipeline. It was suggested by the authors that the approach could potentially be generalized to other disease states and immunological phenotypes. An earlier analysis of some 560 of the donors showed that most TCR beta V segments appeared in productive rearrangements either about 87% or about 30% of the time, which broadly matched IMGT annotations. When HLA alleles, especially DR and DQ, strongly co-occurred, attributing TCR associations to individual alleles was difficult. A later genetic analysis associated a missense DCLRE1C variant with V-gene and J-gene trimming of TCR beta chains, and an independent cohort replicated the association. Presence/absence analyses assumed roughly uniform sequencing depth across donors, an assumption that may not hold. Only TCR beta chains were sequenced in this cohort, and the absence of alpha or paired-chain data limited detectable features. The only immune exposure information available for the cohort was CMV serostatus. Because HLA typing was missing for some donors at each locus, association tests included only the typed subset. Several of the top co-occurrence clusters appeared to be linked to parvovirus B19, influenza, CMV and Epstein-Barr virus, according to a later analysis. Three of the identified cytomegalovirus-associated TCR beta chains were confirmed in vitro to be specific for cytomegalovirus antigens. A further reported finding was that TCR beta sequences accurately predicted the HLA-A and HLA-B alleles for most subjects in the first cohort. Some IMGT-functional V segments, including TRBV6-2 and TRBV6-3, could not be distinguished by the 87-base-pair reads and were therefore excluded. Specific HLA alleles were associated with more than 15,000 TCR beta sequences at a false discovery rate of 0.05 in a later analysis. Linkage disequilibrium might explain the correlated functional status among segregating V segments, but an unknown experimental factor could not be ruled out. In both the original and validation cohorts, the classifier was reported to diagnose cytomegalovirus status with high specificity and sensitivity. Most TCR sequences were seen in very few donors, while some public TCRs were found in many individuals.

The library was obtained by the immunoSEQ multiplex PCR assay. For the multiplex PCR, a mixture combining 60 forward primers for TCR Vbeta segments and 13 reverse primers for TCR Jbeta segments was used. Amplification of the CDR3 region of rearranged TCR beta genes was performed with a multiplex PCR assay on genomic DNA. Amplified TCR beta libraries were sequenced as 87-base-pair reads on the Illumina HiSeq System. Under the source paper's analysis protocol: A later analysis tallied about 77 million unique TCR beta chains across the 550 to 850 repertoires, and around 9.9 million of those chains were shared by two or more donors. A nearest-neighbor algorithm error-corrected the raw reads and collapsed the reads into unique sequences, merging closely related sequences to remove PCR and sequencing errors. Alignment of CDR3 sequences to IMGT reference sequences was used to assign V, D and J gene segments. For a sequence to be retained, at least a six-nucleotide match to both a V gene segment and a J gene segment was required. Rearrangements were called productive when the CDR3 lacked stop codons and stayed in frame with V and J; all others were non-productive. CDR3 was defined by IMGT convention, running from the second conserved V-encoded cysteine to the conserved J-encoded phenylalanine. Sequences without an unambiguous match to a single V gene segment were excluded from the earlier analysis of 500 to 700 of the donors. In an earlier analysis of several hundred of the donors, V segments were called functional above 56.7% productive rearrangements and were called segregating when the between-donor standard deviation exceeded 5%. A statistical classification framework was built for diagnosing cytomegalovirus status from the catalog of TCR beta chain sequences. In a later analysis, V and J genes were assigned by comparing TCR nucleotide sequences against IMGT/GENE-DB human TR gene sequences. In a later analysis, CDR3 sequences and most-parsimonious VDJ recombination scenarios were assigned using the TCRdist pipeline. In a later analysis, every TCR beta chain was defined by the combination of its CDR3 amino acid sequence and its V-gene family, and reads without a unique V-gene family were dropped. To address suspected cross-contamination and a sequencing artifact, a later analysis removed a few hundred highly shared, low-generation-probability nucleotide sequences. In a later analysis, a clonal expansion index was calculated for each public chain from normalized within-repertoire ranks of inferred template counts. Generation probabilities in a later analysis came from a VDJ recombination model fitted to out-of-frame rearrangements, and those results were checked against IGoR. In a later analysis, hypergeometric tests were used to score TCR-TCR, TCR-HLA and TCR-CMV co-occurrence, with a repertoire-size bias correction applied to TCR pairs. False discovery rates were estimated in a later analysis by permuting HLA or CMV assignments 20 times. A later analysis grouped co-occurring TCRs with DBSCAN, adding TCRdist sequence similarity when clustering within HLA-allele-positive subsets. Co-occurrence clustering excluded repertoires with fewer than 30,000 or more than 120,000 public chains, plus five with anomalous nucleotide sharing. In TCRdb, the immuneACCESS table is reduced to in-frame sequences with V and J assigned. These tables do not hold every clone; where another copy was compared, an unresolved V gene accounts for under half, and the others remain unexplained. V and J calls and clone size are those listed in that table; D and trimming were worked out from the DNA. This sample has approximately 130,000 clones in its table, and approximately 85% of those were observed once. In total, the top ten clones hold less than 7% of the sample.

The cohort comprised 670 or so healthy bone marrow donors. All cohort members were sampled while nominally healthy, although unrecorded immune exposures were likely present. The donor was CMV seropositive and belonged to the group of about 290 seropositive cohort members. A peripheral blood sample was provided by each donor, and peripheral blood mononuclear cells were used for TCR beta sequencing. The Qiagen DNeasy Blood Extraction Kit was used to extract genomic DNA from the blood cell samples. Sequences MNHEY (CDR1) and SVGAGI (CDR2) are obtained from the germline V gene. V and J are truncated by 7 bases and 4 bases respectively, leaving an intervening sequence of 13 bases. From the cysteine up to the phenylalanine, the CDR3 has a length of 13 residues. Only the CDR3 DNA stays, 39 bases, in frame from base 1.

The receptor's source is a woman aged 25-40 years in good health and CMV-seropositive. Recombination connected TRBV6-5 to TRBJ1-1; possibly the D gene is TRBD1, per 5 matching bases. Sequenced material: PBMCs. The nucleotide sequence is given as TGTGCCAGCACCTTGGGACTTGCCACTGAAGCTTTCTTT. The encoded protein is CASTLGLATEAFF.